This record covers a single TCR beta chain. TCRdb's copy holds only in-frame clones and misses some; the assay was immunoSEQ multiplex PCR. The profile shows 110,000 to 150,000 clones, approximately 86% of them singletons. The data stem from a study of blood T cell repertoires in COVID-19. Input material: peripheral blood. The TCR sequence derives from a man aged 65-85 years with acute or convalescent COVID-19.

In DNA form, the CDR3 reads TGTGCCAGCAGCTTAAGTAATCCGAACACCGGGGAGCTGTTTTTT. Translated, it gives CASSLSNPNTGELFF. The chain carries TRBV7-3 and TRBJ2-2; D remains unclear. V dropped 1 base and J dropped 0 bases, with 6 bases sitting between them. The CDR3 length is 15 residues. Germline lookup yields CDR1 SGHTA and CDR2 FQGTGA.